This TCR beta chain emerged from a study of blood T cell repertoires in COVID-19. Background on the study: Specimens from acute and convalescent COVID-19 originated in the United States, Italy and Spain.

Sequenced by immunoSEQ multiplex PCR; TCRdb stores in-frame clones only, minus some. The sample lists 400,000 to 500,000 clones, 70% to 90% seen once, with about 1.5% in the top ten. CDR3 length equals 13 residues. CDR1 and CDR2 (germline): SNHLY, FYNNEI. V was shortened by 8 bases and J by 1 base, with 11 bases between the two germline ends. The study assigned cohorts using participant-reported clinical history. Those designated as exposed participants met a COVID-19 case within 2 weeks before study entry. J is TRBJ1-1 and V is TRBV2; D gene unclear. The sequencing input was PBMCs or T cells enriched from blood (not recorded which). This receptor was obtained from a woman aged 18-35 years who had been exposed to COVID-19. The CDR3 DNA sequence: TGTGCCAGCTGGAGCGCAGAGAACACTGAAGCTTTCTTT. Translation gives CASWSAENTEAFF.